Below, 12 T cell receptor beta chains from the same sample are listed, as sequenced in a study of blood T cells in healthy people across ages. The second PCR ran roughly 7 to 12 cycles with a sample-barcoded 5' primer and J-beta primers. TCRdb called the 5' RACE reads again in MiXCR, with one record for every CDR3 protein. The sample includes 1.6 million or so distinct CDR3 sequences, roughly 30% of them seen just once. The specimen was blood. Receptors were obtained from a woman aged 25 to 39 in good health.

This clonotype was observed a few times. CDR3 DNA sequence: TGCAGCGCACAGGGGGACACTGAAGCTTTCTTT. The encoded protein is CSAQGDTEAFF. The chain is built from TRBV20-1 and TRBJ1-1, with 8 bases fitting TRBD1. Germline-derived CDR1 and CDR2 are DFQATT and SNEGSKA (reference sequence). This CDR3 has 11 amino acids.

This chain joins TRBV15 and TRBJ2-7; 8 positions agree with TRBD2. After removal of 8 bases from V and 2 bases from J, the junction contained 8 bases not matched to a gene. The CDR3 consists of 14 residues. Germline V gene data show CDR1 as LNHNV and CDR2 as YYDKDF (reference sequence). DNA for the CDR3: TGTGCCACCTCTCAGCGGGAGACCACCTACGAGCAGTACTTC. Encoded protein: CATSQRETTYEQYF. Using reference TRBV15 and TRBJ2-7 for the parts outside the CDR3, the full variable domain is DAMVIQNPRYQVTQFGKPVTLSCSQTLNHNVMYWYQQKSSQAPKLLFHYYDKDFNNEADTPDNFQSRRPNTSFCFLDIRSPGLGDTAMYLCATSQRETTYEQYFGPGTRLTVT.

The rearrangement uses TRBV11-2 and TRBJ2-3; 8 bases are a match to TRBD2. Germline V CDR1 and CDR2: SGHAT, FQNNGV. The V gene end was trimmed by 0 bases and the J gene end by 2 bases; junction bases not matched to a gene: 16. There are 20 residues in the CDR3. CDR3 coding DNA: TGTGCCAGCAGCTTAGAGCCCTTTGCCCCTTTGCGGGGGGCCACAGATACGCAGTATTTT. Translation: CASSLEPFAPLRGATDTQYF.

This clonotype occurred once. The chain is built from TRBV19 and TRBJ2-7; the match to TRBD1 covers 9 bases. The length of the CDR3 is 16 residues. V gave up 6 bases and J gave up 3 bases; unmatched junction bases: 12. Germline CDR1 and CDR2: LNHDA and SQIVND (reference sequence). CDR3 bases: TGTGCCAGTAGCCCCCACAGGGGGCGGTTGGACTACGAGCAGTACTTC. It specifies CASSPHRGRLDYEQYF.

The genes are TRBV3-1 and TRBJ1-5; no firm D call. V was pared by 0 bases and J by 7 bases, with 13 bases between. Germline CDR1 LGHDT, CDR2 YNNKEL (reference sequence). The length of the CDR3 is 15 residues. The CDR3: CASSQDWAKGQPQHF. Written as DNA, the CDR3 is TGTGCCAGCAGCCAAGATTGGGCTAAAGGGCAGCCCCAGCATTTT.

This clonotype was recorded a few times. The chain recombines TRBV3-1 with TRBJ2-7; D may be TRBD1 (6 bases). The CDR3 loop spans 18 amino acids. V shed 2 bases and J shed 4 bases, with 24 bases lying between them. Germline assignment: CDR1 LGHDT and CDR2 YNNKEL (reference sequence). CDR3 residues: CASSQTLGSQQGPYEQYF. The CDR3 nucleotides are TGTGCCAGCAGCCAAACTCTAGGGAGCCAACAGGGACCGTACGAGCAGTACTTC.

The V and J genes are TRBV6-2 or TRBV6-3 and TRBJ2-3, with D hard to call. The CDR3 covers 15 residues. Germline-derived CDR1 and CDR2 are MNHEY and SVGEGT. Trimming shortened V by 0 bases and J by 2 bases, and 9 bases separated the two germline ends. The DNA of the CDR3 is TGTGCCAGCAGTTACTCCTCTTTCAACACAGATACGCAGTATTTT. Amino acids: CASSYSSFNTDTQYF.

Concerning this clonotype: This may come from a read error, since a much larger clone is one base off. The genes are TRBV5-1 and TRBJ2-1; D tentatively reads TRBD1 or TRBD2 (6 bases each). The CDR3 has 15 residues. V was trimmed by 2 bases and J by 12 bases, leaving 21 bases between them. Germline CDR1 SGHRS, CDR2 YFSETQ. Written as DNA, the CDR3 is TGCGCCAGCAGCTTAACGGGGGCCCCCTGGGATGGGCAGTTCTTC. Amino acid sequence: CASSLTGAPWDGQFF.

In its sample, this clonotype was seen a few times. The V gene is TRBV13, the J gene TRBJ2-1; a possible D gene is TRBD1 (6 bases). There are 15 residues in the CDR3. Per the germline V gene, CDR1 is PRHDT and CDR2 is FYEKMQ (reference sequence). Trimming took 4 bases from V and 2 from J, leaving 12 bases between them. CDR3 nucleotide sequence: TGTGCCAGCAGCTCCTCAGGGGTTGCCTACAATGAGCAGTTCTTC. This codes for CASSSSGVAYNEQFF. Drawing the rest from reference TRBV13 and TRBJ2-1, the complete variable domain is AAGVIQSPRHLIKEKRETATLKCYPIPRHDTVYWYQQGPGQDPQFLISFYEKMQSDKGSIPDRFSAQQFSDYHSELNMSSLELGDSALYFCASSSSGVAYNEQFFGPGTRLTVL.

In its sample, this clonotype was seen a few times. J is TRBJ2-3 and V is TRBV5-1; TRBD1 is a possible D gene (6 bases). CDR1 and CDR2 from the germline V gene are SGHRS and YFSETQ. There are 15 residues in the CDR3. V lost 0 bases and J lost 5, with 13 bases in between. The CDR3 bases are TGCGCCAGCAGCTTGGTGATGGGGGCTGGAGATACGCAGTATTTT. It specifies CASSLVMGAGDTQYF.

This clonotype was seen a few times. The chain carries TRBV4-2 and TRBJ2-7; TRBD2 agrees at 9 bases. Per the germline V gene, CDR1 is LGHNA and CDR2 is YNFKEQ. The CDR3 runs 20 residues. J gave up 0 bases and V 0 bases, and 15 bases lay outside the gene matches. CDR3 in amino acids: CASSQETVGGRALSSYEQYF. In DNA, the CDR3 is TGTGCCAGCAGCCAAGAAACTGTCGGCGGGAGGGCCCTAAGCTCCTACGAGCAGTACTTC.

This clonotype was detected only a few times. The chain joins TRBV5-6 to TRBJ2-7; no reliable D call. CDR1 is SGHDT, CDR2 YYEEEE, per germline. CDR3 length: 13 residues. V was trimmed by 2 bases and J by 2 bases, leaving 8 bases between them. The CDR3 region has the DNA TGTGCCAGCAGCTTCTGGGAAGCCTACGAGCAGTACTTC. Translation: CASSFWEAYEQYF.